The present T cell receptor (beta chain) was sequenced within a study of regulatory T cells in long-lasting Graves disease. At the level of the study: Persistent cases were those of Graves' disease that involved over 5 years of antithyroid drugs with positive TSH receptor antibodies. Overall study results and limits: Lower TCR diversity characterized persistent Graves' patients relative to newly diagnosed patients. Small sample size may have lowered accuracy.

Comment on this clonotype: No antigen is known for it.

Noted time point: persistent/refractory GD, antithyroid drugs over 5 years with positive TRAb. PBMCs provided the RNA from which the TCR library was made. The length of the CDR3 is 16 residues. V shed 5 bases, J shed 1 base, and the junction held 10 bases outside the gene matches. The germline V gene has CDR1 SGHVS and CDR2 FQNEAQ. The TCR beta library used iRepertoire HTBI primers with Arm-PCR amplification of CDR3. MiXCR, applied by TCRdb to the multiplex PCR reads, yields one record per CDR3 protein. The data hold around 460,000 distinct CDR3 sequences, with 20% to 25% observed a single time. This TCR came from a female donor with Graves disease. The material was peripheral blood mononuclear cells (PBMCs), obtained when the disease was refractory, from a patient treated with antithyroid drugs. The chain joins TRBV7-8 to TRBJ1-1, with 7 nucleotides matching TRBD1. CDR3 in DNA: TGTGCCAGCAGCCCAACGGGGGGGGACAGGAACACTGAAGCTTTCTTT. It is translated as CASSPTGGDRNTEAFF. Supplemented by reference TRBV7-8 and TRBJ1-1, the full variable domain reads GAGVSQSPRYKVAKRGQDVALRCDPISGHVSLFWYQQALGQGPEFLTYFQNEAQLDKSGLPSDRFFAERPEGSVSTLKIQRTQQEDSAVYLCASSPTGGDRNTEAFFGQGTRLTVV.